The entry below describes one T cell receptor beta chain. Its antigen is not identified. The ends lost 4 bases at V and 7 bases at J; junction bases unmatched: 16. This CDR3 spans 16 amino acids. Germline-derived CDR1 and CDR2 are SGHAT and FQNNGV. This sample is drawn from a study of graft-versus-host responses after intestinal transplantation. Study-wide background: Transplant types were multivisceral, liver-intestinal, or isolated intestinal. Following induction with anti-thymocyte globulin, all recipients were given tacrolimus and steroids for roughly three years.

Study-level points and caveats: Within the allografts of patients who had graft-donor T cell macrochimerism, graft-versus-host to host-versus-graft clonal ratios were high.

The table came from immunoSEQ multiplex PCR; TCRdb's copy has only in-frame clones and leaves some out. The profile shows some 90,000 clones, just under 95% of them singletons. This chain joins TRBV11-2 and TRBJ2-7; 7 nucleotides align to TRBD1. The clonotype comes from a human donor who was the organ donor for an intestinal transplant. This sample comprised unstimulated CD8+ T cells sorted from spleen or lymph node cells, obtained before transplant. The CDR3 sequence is CASSSPGQLSMGEQYF. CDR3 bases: TGTGCCAGCAGCTCCCCGGGACAGCTCTCTATGGGGGAGCAGTACTTC.